The entry that follows covers one T cell receptor beta chain sequence. Its matching antigen is unknown. Looked up from germline, CDR1 is SNHLY and CDR2 is FYNNEI. The CDR3 runs to 14 residues. V lost 3 bases to trimming and J lost 3 bases, with 9 bases between them. This specimen belongs to a study of siplizumab effects on memory and regulatory T cells. Points from the study as a whole: No more than a minor fraction of alloreactive clones could be traced back to unstimulated subsets. Controls showed an average of approximately 27% Treg-derived mappable alloreactive CD4+ clones, while siplizumab showed around 69%. There appeared to be greater diversity in naive T cells than in memory cells, and naive T cells seemed major contributors to the alloresponse. The majority of clones, roughly 80-96% of proliferating CD4+ or CD8+ clones, lacked an assignable naive or memory phenotype.

The table came from immunoSEQ multiplex PCR; TCRdb's copy has only in-frame clones and leaves some out. Of about 100,000 clones listed, approximately 91% are singletons. The sequenced sample consisted of CD4+ T cells sorted from blood. The TCR originated in a human donor in good health. Some clones in this sample may be carry-over from other donors' samples. The V gene is TRBV2, the J gene TRBJ1-3, with D unresolved. CDR3 bases: TGTGCCAGCAGTGAGAGAGTTGGTGGAAACACCATATATTTT. The encoded protein is CASSERVGGNTIYF.